A selection of T cell receptor beta chains follows, all from one sample in a study of cytomegalovirus exposure and HLA in healthy donors. The protocol was immunoSEQ multiplex PCR, while the TCRdb copy is restricted to in-frame clones and leaves out a portion. The table lists 150,000 to 200,000 clones, more than 65% of them singletons, with 1.6% in the top ten. Sequenced material: PBMCs. These receptor sequences come from a woman between 25 and 40 years old in good health and CMV-seronegative. The CDR3 runs from the conserved cysteine through the conserved F or W. D genes are given only for firm matches. Rows may omit the clone size; those that give it use once, few, many or a size class.

cdr3_nt cdr3_aa v_call clone_size j_call d_call
TGTGCCAGCAGCGCGACAGGGGCCTTCTACGAGCAGTACTTC CASSATGAFYEQYF TRBV9 NA TRBJ2-7 TRBD1
TGTGCCAGCAGCTTAAGTGGGGGGTCTAACGAGCAGTACTTC CASSLSGGSNEQYF TRBV7-3 NA TRBJ2-7 NA
TGTGCCTGGAGATACCCTCCTACAGACACCGGGGAGCTGTTTTTT CAWRYPPTDTGELFF TRBV30 NA TRBJ2-2 NA
TGCAGCGTTGAAGCAGGAAGGGGGGGGCCCAATGAGCAGTTCTTC CSVEAGRGGPNEQFF TRBV29-1 NA TRBJ2-1 NA
TGTGCCAGCAGGACCTCAAGGGGGCTCGGCTACACCTTC CASRTSRGLGYTF TRBV28 NA TRBJ1-2 TRBD1
TGCGCCAGCAGCTCTCAGGACAGGGGGGATGAGACCCAGTACTTC CASSSQDRGDETQYF TRBV5-1 NA TRBJ2-5 TRBD1
TGTGCCAGCAGCCCACGGACAGGGTATAACACCGGGGAGCTGTTTTTT CASSPRTGYNTGELFF TRBV9 few TRBJ2-2 TRBD1
TGTGCCAGCAGCCAACTCGACAGGGTTGGCACCGGGGAGCTGTTTTTT CASSQLDRVGTGELFF TRBV9 NA TRBJ2-2 TRBD1
TGTGCCAGCAGTGTATTGGGATCAGGGAATCAGCCCCAGCATTTT CASSVLGSGNQPQHF TRBV6-1 few TRBJ1-5 NA
TGTGCCAGCAGCTTAGTCGGGGGTGTCCAAGAGACCCAGTACTTC CASSLVGGVQETQYF TRBV7-8 NA TRBJ2-5 NA
TGTGCCAGCAGCCCCGGACTAGCGCGATCCTACGAGCAGTACTTC CASSPGLARSYEQYF TRBV5-4 NA TRBJ2-7 TRBD2
TGTGCCAGCAGCGTAGCAGGGGCTAGCAATCAGCCCCAGCATTTT CASSVAGASNQPQHF TRBV9 NA TRBJ1-5 NA
TGCGCCAGCAGCGTCGGGACTAGCACAGATACGCAGTATTTT CASSVGTSTDTQYF TRBV5-1 once TRBJ2-3 NA
TGTGCCAGCAGCTCCACAGGGGGATATAATGAAAAACTGTTTTTT CASSSTGGYNEKLFF TRBV7-9 NA TRBJ1-4 TRBD1
TGTGCCAGCAGTCCCAAATACAATGAGCAGTTCTTC CASSPKYNEQFF TRBV27 once TRBJ2-1 NA
TGCGCCAGCAGCCCGACAGGGGGTAGGGCTTTCTTT CASSPTGGRAFF TRBV5-1 NA TRBJ1-1 TRBD1
TGTGCCAGCAGCCCCAGGGGCGATAATTCACCCCTCCACTTT CASSPRGDNSPLHF TRBV6-1 NA TRBJ1-6 NA
TGTGCCAGCAGCGCATTAGTGCTAGCCTACGAGCAGTACTTC CASSALVLAYEQYF TRBV7-9 NA TRBJ2-7 NA
TGTGCTATGGGGCCGACAGCGAACACTGAAGCTTTCTTT CAMGPTANTEAFF TRBV12-5 NA TRBJ1-1 NA
TGTGCCAGCAGCCTAGCGCCCGGGGCGTTGGATACGCAGTATTTT CASSLAPGALDTQYF TRBV5-4 few TRBJ2-3 NA
TGTGCCAGCAGTTACTTCCCGGGACAGGGTGGCTATGGCTACACCTTC CASSYFPGQGGYGYTF TRBV6-6 NA TRBJ1-2 TRBD1
TGTGCCACCAGCAGGTGGGAAAAGGGGCCTAGCACAGATACGCAGTATTTT CATSRWEKGPSTDTQYF TRBV15 NA TRBJ2-3 NA